One and the same sample provided the 16 T cell receptor beta chains below, sequenced in a study of shared clonotypes between healthy human individuals. Naive CD8 cells comprised CD45RO-negative, CCR7-positively selected cells, excluding terminally differentiated effector memory CD45RA+ cells. TCRdb's table, derived via immunoSEQ multiplex PCR, lists solely in-frame clones and lacks some. The sample records roughly 2.1 million clones, roughly 91% being singletons. Specimen: naive CD8+ T cells from PBMCs. These receptors were obtained from a man aged 18 to 29 in good health. Some clones in this sample may be carry-over from other donors' samples.

The chain links TRBV4-3 to TRBJ1-2; D is unresolved. CDR3 size: 17 residues. The germline gives CDR1 LGHNA, CDR2 YSLEER. The V end was cut by 0 bases, the J end by 8 bases, with 22 bases between. CDR3 nucleotides: TGCGCCAGCAGCCAAGATCTTAAGTCCCCCTCCGGCGCGGGCTACACCTTC. Translation: CASSQDLKSPSGAGYTF.

The chain uses TRBV7-2 and TRBJ2-7, with 11 nucleotides matching TRBD1. The V gene end was trimmed by 3 bases and the J gene end by 6 bases; junction bases not matched to a gene: 4. This CDR3 region has 14 residues. Per the germline V gene, CDR1 is SGHTA and CDR2 is FQGNSA. This chain's CDR3 is CASSFRDRGSEQYF. The CDR3 DNA sequence: TGTGCCAGCAGCTTCCGGGACAGGGGGAGCGAGCAGTACTTC.

The chain links TRBV11-3 to TRBJ1-1; no definite D call. The CDR3 is 14 amino acids. V was trimmed by 6 bases and J by 0 bases, leaving 11 bases between them. Germline CDR1 is SGHNT and CDR2 is YENEEA. The CDR3 here is CASSPGWLNTEAFF. For the CDR3, the DNA is TGTGCCAGCAGTCCGGGTTGGCTGAACACTGAAGCTTTCTTT. The whole variable domain, filled in from reference TRBV11-3 and TRBJ1-1, reads EAGVVQSPRYKIIEKKQPVAFWCNPISGHNTLYWYLQNLGQGPELLIRYENEEAVDDSQLPKDRFSAERLKGVDSTLKIQPAELGDSAVYLCASSPGWLNTEAFFGQGTRLTVV.

This clone showed up just a few times. The rearrangement uses TRBV27 and TRBJ1-1; D perhaps matches TRBD1 (6 bases). CDR1 is MNHEY, CDR2 SMNVEV, per germline (reference sequence). V was pared by 3 bases and J by 5 bases, with 16 bases between. This CDR3 is 15 amino acids long. CDR3 loop: CASSLGSGGQTEAFF. DNA for the CDR3: TGTGCCAGCAGTTTGGGATCGGGGGGGCAAACTGAAGCTTTCTTT.

The chain has TRBV7-9 and TRBJ1-1; D unclear. The CDR3 has 15 residues. Trimming left V 5 bases short and J 0 bases short, with 13 bases between. Germline V CDR1 and CDR2: SEHNR, FQNEAQ (reference sequence). The CDR3 nucleotides are TGTGCCAGCAGCCCCAGGAGCTACGTGAACACTGAAGCTTTCTTT. It is translated as CASSPRSYVNTEAFF.

A note on this clone: The same CDR3 can be traced to other DNA sequences in this sample. The chain combines TRBV28 with TRBJ2-1; no clear D. Trimming shortened V by 3 bases and J by 5 bases, and 8 bases separated the two germline ends. Germline CDR1 is MDHEN and CDR2 is SYDVKM. This CDR3 has 13 residues. CDR3 nucleotides: TGTGCCAGCAGTTTCGTTAGAGACAATGAGCAGTTCTTC. Protein sequence: CASSFVRDNEQFF.

A note on this clone: The sample carries other DNA sequences with the same CDR3. The chain combines TRBV19 with TRBJ2-1; 10 bases are a match to TRBD1. This CDR3 contains 14 residues. The V gene's germline CDR1 is LNHDA and CDR2 SQIVND (reference sequence). V was clipped by 2 bases and J by 6 bases; unmatched bases: 1. The CDR3 loop reads CASSIWDRGNEQFF. Written as DNA, the CDR3 is TGTGCCAGTAGTATATGGGACAGGGGCAATGAGCAGTTCTTC.

The genes are TRBV7-9 and TRBJ2-3; tentatively, D is TRBD2 (6 bases). CDR3 size: 16 residues. The germline V gene encodes CDR1 SEHNR and CDR2 FQNEAQ (reference sequence). Trimming stripped 5 bases from V and 0 bases from J, with 15 bases between. CDR3 sequence reads: CASSPLGGVSTDTQYF. DNA of the CDR3: TGTGCCAGCAGCCCCCTGGGCGGGGTTAGCACAGATACGCAGTATTTT.

The rearrangement uses TRBV18 and TRBJ2-3; D may be TRBD2 (6 bases). Trimming stripped 0 bases from V and 2 bases from J, with 18 bases between. Germline V lookup: CDR1 KGHSH, CDR2 LQKENI. This CDR3 comprises 18 residues. The CDR3 coding sequence is TGTGCCAGCTCACCACCGGGCCTTTTAGCGGTATTCACAGATACGCAGTATTTT. This sequence encodes CASSPPGLLAVFTDTQYF. The whole variable domain, filled in from reference TRBV18 and TRBJ2-3, reads NAGVMQNPRHLVRRRGQEARLRCSPMKGHSHVYWYRQLPEEGLKFMVYLQKENIIDESGMPKERFSAEFPKEGPSILRIQQVVRGDSAAYFCASSPPGLLAVFTDTQYFGPGTRLTVL.

The V call is TRBV27, the J call TRBJ1-2; D gene uncertain. This CDR3 is 13 amino acids long. V lost 8 bases and J 1 base, leaving 11 bases between the germline ends. Germline CDR1 and CDR2: MNHEY and SMNVEV (reference sequence). The chain's CDR3 is CASSQSLNYGYTF. In nucleotides, the CDR3 is TGTGCCAGCTCCCAGAGCCTTAACTATGGCTACACCTTC.

V is TRBV4-1 and J is TRBJ2-6; TRBD2 agrees at 7 bases. The germline CDR1 and CDR2 sequences are MGHRA and YSYEKL. V shed 4 bases and J 1 base; nucleotides not matched to a gene: 16. The CDR3 is 20 residues long. CDR3 in DNA: TGCGCCAGCAGCCCCTACTCGACTAGCTTGTTAGATTCTGGGGCCAACGTCCTGACTTTC. As protein: CASSPYSTSLLDSGANVLTF.

The sample holds a few counts of this clone. The chain combines TRBV29-1 with TRBJ1-5, with D possibly matching TRBD1 (5 bases). Germline values: CDR1 SQVTM, CDR2 ANQGSEA. With 2 bases removed from V and 1 base from J, the gap between germline ends came to 6 bases. The CDR3 consists of 13 residues. The CDR3 region has the DNA TGCAGCGTTGAACAGGGAAGCAATCAGCCCCAGCATTTT. Its translation is CSVEQGSNQPQHF.

In nucleotides, the CDR3 is TGTGCCAGCAGTACGACACGGGCAGGTAAATACGAGCAGTACTTC. This translates into CASSTTRAGKYEQYF. The J gene is TRBJ2-7, the V gene TRBV2; D is unclear. The V gene lost 5 bases and the J gene lost 4 bases, with 18 bases spanning the gap. Germline V gene lookup returns CDR1 SNHLY and CDR2 FYNNEI. The CDR3 extends over 15 amino acids.

With regard to this clone: Other nucleotide sequences in the sample specify the same CDR3. The CDR3 DNA reads as TGTGCCAGCAGTCCAAGGGCACACACTGAAGCTTTCTTT. Translated: CASSPRAHTEAFF. This chain links TRBV27 with TRBJ1-1, with unresolved D. V shed 5 bases and J shed 3 bases, with 10 bases lying between them. Germline values: CDR1 MNHEY, CDR2 SMNVEV (reference sequence). There are 13 residues in the CDR3.

The V and J genes are TRBV5-5 and TRBJ1-5; 9 nucleotides align to TRBD1. Unmatched junction bases numbered 9, after V lost 0 bases and J lost 5 bases. The V gene's germline CDR1 is SGHKS and CDR2 YYEKEE (reference sequence). The CDR3 length is 17 residues. DNA of the CDR3: TGTGCCAGCAGCTTGGCCCCCGGGACAGGGCCAGATCAGCCCCAGCATTTT. Its protein product is CASSLAPGTGPDQPQHF.

Note on this clone: One end of the junction is discordant with germline, which a read error may explain. The chain uses TRBV27 and TRBJ2-1; possibly TRBD1 for D (6 bases). This CDR3 has 13 residues. Germline CDR1 and CDR2: MNHEY and SMNVEV (reference sequence). CDR3 residues: CASSLARGRGQVF. The CDR3 DNA sequence: TGTGCCAGCAGTTTGGCACGAGGCAGGGGCCAAGTCTTC.